Reported below is one TCR beta chain. This record comes from a study of blood T cell repertoires in COVID-19. Study as a whole: The United States, Italy and Spain supplied acute and convalescent COVID-19 samples. The analysed material was cDNA or gDNA that came from T cells, B-cell-depleted T cells, or PBMCs.

As handled by the study authors: Nucleated cell counts were estimated from reference gene primer amplification. Profiled with immunoSEQ multiplex PCR; TCRdb holds only in-frame clones, not every one. V and J calls and clone size are given by that table; D and trimming were obtained from the DNA. The sample has about 7,000 clones; 80% to 90% are singletons. Per the germline V gene, CDR1 is SGDLS and CDR2 is YYNGEE. The CDR3 length is 16 residues. Trimming cost V 3 bases and J 0 bases; bases outside gene matches: 1. V usage is TRBV9 and J usage is TRBJ2-5; 14 bases are shared with TRBD2. This receptor was obtained from a man aged 65 to 85 with active COVID-19. Sequenced sample: peripheral blood. The CDR3 reads CASSGTSGGYQETQYF. In DNA form, the CDR3 reads TGTGCCAGCAGCGGGACTAGCGGGGGGTACCAAGAGACCCAGTACTTC.